The 9 T cell receptor beta chains in this list originate from one sample, sequenced in a study of blood T cells in healthy people across ages. A second PCR, run for roughly 7 to 12 cycles, used a sample-barcoded 5' primer plus a J-beta primer mix. TCRdb re-called the 5' RACE reads through MiXCR, storing one row per CDR3 protein. This table has around 870,000 distinct CDR3 sequences, more than 25% appearing once. The sample comprised blood. These receptors came from an elderly woman in good health.

This clonotype was detected many times. V usage is TRBV5-1 and J usage is TRBJ2-7; D is possibly TRBD1 (5 bases). This CDR3 region has 15 residues. Germline V gene data show CDR1 as SGHRS and CDR2 as YFSETQ. Deletions cut 0 bases from V and 2 bases from J, with 12 bases between. CDR3 nucleotide sequence: TGCGCCAGCAGCTTGGCGCAGGGCCCTACCTACGAGCAGTACTTC. It specifies CASSLAQGPTYEQYF.

This chain links TRBV7-9 with TRBJ2-5; 14 bases match TRBD2. The CDR3 contains 18 residues. Trimming removed 4 bases from V and 4 bases from J; junction bases left unmatched: 11. Germline CDR1 reads SEHNR; CDR2 reads FQNEAQ (reference sequence). The CDR3 nucleotides read TGTGCCAGCAGCTCCACCGGACTAGCGGGGGGCCGAGGAGAGACCCAGTACTTC. It is translated as CASSSTGLAGGRGETQYF.

This clonotype was counted at least ten times. V and J are TRBV11-2 and TRBJ2-3, with TRBD2 identical over 7 bases. J lost 1 base, V lost 0 bases, and 4 bases had no gene match. Germline loops: CDR1 SGHAT, CDR2 FQNNGV. The CDR3 contains 16 residues. CDR3 DNA sequence: TGTGCCAGCAGCTTAGATCTAAGCGGGGGCACAGATACGCAGTATTTT. This translates into CASSLDLSGGTDTQYF.

This clonotype has just a few counts. The chain couples TRBV5-5 to TRBJ1-5; tentatively, D is TRBD1 (5 bases). This CDR3 comprises 15 residues. Germline lookup yields CDR1 SGHKS and CDR2 YYEKEE (reference sequence). Trimming stripped 0 bases from V and 2 bases from J, with 9 bases between. The CDR3 spells CASSLVPQGNQPQHF. DNA of the CDR3: TGTGCCAGCAGCTTGGTTCCACAGGGCAATCAGCCCCAGCATTTT.

The rearrangement uses TRBV7-6 and TRBJ2-3; 7 bases align to TRBD2. The V segment lost 1 base and the J segment 4 bases; nucleotides outside the gene matches: 8. Germline values: CDR1 SGHVS, CDR2 FNYEAQ. The CDR3 consists of 16 residues. The CDR3 protein is CASSLGGGRVSDTQYF. The CDR3 bases are TGTGCCAGCAGCTTAGGTGGCGGGAGAGTGTCAGATACGCAGTATTTT.

The chain employs TRBV7-2 and TRBJ2-7, with 7 positions matching TRBD1. CDR1 SGHTA and CDR2 FQGNSA come from the germline V gene. The length of the CDR3 is 15 residues. Losses at the gene ends were 5 bases for V and 7 bases for J; bases not matched to a gene: 14. CDR3 protein: CASSDTGTAPKEQYF. CDR3 DNA: TGTGCCAGCAGCGATACCGGGACAGCACCAAAAGAGCAGTACTTC.

In its sample, this clonotype was seen a few times. The rearrangement links TRBV20-1 to TRBJ1-1; perhaps TRBD1 as D (5 bases). The germline V gene has CDR1 DFQATT and CDR2 SNEGSKA (reference sequence). The CDR3 has 15 amino acids. V lost 1 base to trimming and J lost 6 bases, with 18 bases between them. The CDR3 nucleotides are TGCAGTGCTAGAGGGCAGGGTCGGGGGGACTCTGAAGCTTTCTTT. Translating gives CSARGQGRGDSEAFF.

As to this clonotype: A clone one base away is much larger, so this may be a read error. The V gene is TRBV6-2 or TRBV6-3, the J gene TRBJ2-1, with unresolved D. V gave up 6 bases and J gave up 12 bases, with 15 bases separating them. This CDR3 contains 12 residues. CDR1 is MNHEY and CDR2 is SVGEGT in the germline V gene. The CDR3 DNA is TGTGCCAGCAGAGAAGCAGCAAAAGTGCAGTTCTTC. It is translated as CASREAAKVQFF.

Concerning this clonotype itself: This may be a read error: a much more frequent sequence differs by one nucleotide. V usage is TRBV7-9 and J usage is TRBJ1-1, with 10 nucleotides matching TRBD1. CDR3 length: 14 residues. Trimming cost V 5 bases and J 3 bases; bases outside gene matches: 3. CDR1 is SEHNR, CDR2 FQNEAQ, per germline (reference sequence). CDR3 in DNA: TGTGCCAGCAGCCCGGACAGGGGGGACACTGAAGCTTTCTTT. Amino acids: CASSPDRGDTEAFF.